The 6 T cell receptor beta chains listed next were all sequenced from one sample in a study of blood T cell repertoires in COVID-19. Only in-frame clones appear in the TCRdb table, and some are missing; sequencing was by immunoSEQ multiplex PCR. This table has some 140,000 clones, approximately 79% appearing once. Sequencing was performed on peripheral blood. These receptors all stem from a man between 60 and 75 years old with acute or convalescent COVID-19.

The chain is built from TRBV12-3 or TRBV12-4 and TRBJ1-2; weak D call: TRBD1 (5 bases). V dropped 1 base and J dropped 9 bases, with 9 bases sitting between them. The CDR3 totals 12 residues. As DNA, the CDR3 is TGTGCCAGCAGTTTAGGCAGGGTGAGCTACACCTTC. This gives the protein CASSLGRVSYTF.

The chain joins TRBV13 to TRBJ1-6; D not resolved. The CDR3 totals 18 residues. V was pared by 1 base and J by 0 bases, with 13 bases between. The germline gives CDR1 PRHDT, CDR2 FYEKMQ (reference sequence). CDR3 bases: TGTGCCAGCAGCTTAGTAGGGAGTCTGGGCTCCTATAATTCACCCCTCCACTTT. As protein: CASSLVGSLGSYNSPLHF.

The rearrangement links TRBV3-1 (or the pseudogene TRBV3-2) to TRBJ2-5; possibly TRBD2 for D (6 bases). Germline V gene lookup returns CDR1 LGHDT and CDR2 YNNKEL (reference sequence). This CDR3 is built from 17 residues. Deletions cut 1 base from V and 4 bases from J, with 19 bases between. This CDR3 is CASSQVGGSGAVETQYF. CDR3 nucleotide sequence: TGTGCCAGCAGCCAAGTGGGGGGAAGCGGAGCCGTAGAGACCCAGTACTTC.

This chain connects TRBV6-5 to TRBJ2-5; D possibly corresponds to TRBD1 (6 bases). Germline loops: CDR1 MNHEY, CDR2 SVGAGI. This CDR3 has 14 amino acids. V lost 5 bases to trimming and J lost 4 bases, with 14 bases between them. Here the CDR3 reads CASSKLDRGETQYF. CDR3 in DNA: TGTGCCAGCAGTAAGTTGGACAGAGGAGAGACCCAGTACTTC.

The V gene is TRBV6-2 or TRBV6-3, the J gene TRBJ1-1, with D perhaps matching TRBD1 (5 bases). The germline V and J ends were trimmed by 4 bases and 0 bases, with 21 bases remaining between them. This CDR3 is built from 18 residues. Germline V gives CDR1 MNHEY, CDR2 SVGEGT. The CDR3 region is CASSSLGGGLLMNTEAFF. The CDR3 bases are TGTGCCAGCAGTTCCCTGGGGGGAGGGCTCCTCATGAACACTGAAGCTTTCTTT.

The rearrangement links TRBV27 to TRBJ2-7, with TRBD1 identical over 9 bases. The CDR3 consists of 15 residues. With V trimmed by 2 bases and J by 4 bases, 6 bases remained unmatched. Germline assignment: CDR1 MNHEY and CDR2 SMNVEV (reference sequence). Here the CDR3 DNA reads TGTGCCAGCAGTTTAGGTGGGACAGGGTTATACGAGCAGTACTTC. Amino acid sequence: CASSLGGTGLYEQYF.